These 9 T cell receptor beta chains were all obtained from the same sample, sequenced in a study of vaccination and CD4 T cells after COVID-19. The treatment was: approximately 9-day PBMC culture with coronavirus spike peptide pools or control peptides (ViraFEST assay). Sequenced with the Oncomine TCR Beta short-read assay was DNA taken from cultured CD4+ T cells. TCRdb ran MiXCR on the PCR reads and lists one entry per CDR3 protein. The sample shows around 10,000 distinct CDR3 sequences, around 50% of them seen only once. Their cognate antigens are unknown. The sample consisted of CD4+ T cells from blood, cultured in vitro. The receptors here all came from a human donor who had recovered from COVID-19.

This clonotype was seen a few times. This sequence joins TRBV21-1 and TRBJ1-6; the tabulated D call, TRBD1, remains unverified against the DNA. TRBV21-1 is a pseudogene segment. This CDR3 comprises 14 residues. The CDR3 DNA sequence: TGTGCCAGCAGCAAGGGGGGACAGGGGAGTCCCCTCCACTTT. Its protein is CASSKGGQGSPLHF.

The chain has TRBV7-2 and TRBJ1-2; TRBD1 matches 7 bases. The CDR3 consists of 15 residues. CDR1 and CDR2 (germline): SGHTA, FQGNSA. V lost 2 bases and J lost 7; bases outside the gene matches: 10. This chain's CDR3 is CASSLSWDSGGGYTF. The CDR3 region has the DNA TGTGCCAGCAGCTTATCTTGGGACAGTGGCGGTGGCTACACCTTC.

The J gene is TRBJ1-6, the V gene TRBV7-2; D is unclear. The CDR3 length is 15 residues. V was clipped by 4 bases and J by 7 bases, with 14 bases between them. Germline values: CDR1 SGHTA, CDR2 FQGNSA. In nucleotides, the CDR3 is TGTGCCAGCAGCTCTATACGGGTCCGCAATTCACCCCTCCACTTT. This encodes CASSSIRVRNSPLHF.

A single count supports this clonotype. The chain couples TRBV12-3 or TRBV12-4 to TRBJ2-1, with D possibly TRBD1 on 6 matching bases. The CDR3 is 13 amino acids. V was shortened by 5 bases and J by 9 bases, with 14 bases between the two germline ends. For the CDR3, the DNA is TGTGCCAGCAGTCCCTTTTCCAGGGGTGAGCAGTTCTTC. Protein sequence: CASSPFSRGEQFF.

The gene calls are TRBV20-1 and TRBJ2-5; 13 bases are a match to TRBD2. Germline V gene sequence: CDR1 DFQATT, CDR2 SNEGSKA (reference sequence). There are 16 residues in the CDR3. J lost 1 base, V lost 6 bases, and 8 bases had no gene match. The CDR3 here is CSAAPLAGGLQETQYF. In DNA form, the CDR3 reads TGCAGTGCGGCCCCACTAGCGGGGGGGCTCCAAGAGACCCAGTACTTC.

In this sample, this clonotype turned up a few times. V usage is TRBV6-2 or TRBV6-3 and J usage is TRBJ2-6; no clear D. This CDR3 is built from 15 residues. Trimming pared 5 bases from V and 0 bases from J, leaving 8 bases between. CDR1 and CDR2 (germline): MNHEY, SVGEGT. The CDR3 sequence: CASSAYYSGANVLTF. As DNA, the CDR3 is TGTGCCAGCAGTGCTTATTACTCTGGGGCCAACGTCCTGACTTTC.

CDR3 in amino acids: CAISVSAGQGAGNEQYF. The CDR3, as DNA: TGTGCCATCAGTGTTTCCGCCGGGCAGGGGGCGGGGAACGAGCAGTACTTC. The rearrangement joins TRBV10-3 to TRBJ2-7, with TRBD1 matching over 8 bases. This CDR3 is built from 17 residues. The V gene end was trimmed by 4 bases and the J gene end by 5 bases; junction bases not matched to a gene: 16. Germline V lookup: CDR1 ENHRY, CDR2 SYGVKD.

The chain has TRBV20-1 and TRBJ1-1; D perhaps matches TRBD1 (5 bases). CDR3 length equals 12 residues. Germline CDR1 reads DFQATT; CDR2 reads SNEGSKA (reference sequence). V dropped 6 bases and J dropped 1 base, with 9 bases sitting between them. The CDR3 DNA sequence: TGCAGTGCGAAAAGGGGGAACACTGAAGCTTTCTTT. Translated: CSAKRGNTEAFF.

V usage is TRBV5-8 and J usage is TRBJ1-5; D perhaps matches TRBD1 (6 bases). Trimming removed 4 bases from V and 2 bases from J, with 19 bases in between. The CDR3 contains 17 residues. Per germline, CDR1 SGHTS and CDR2 YDEGEE. The CDR3 sequence: CASSPTNRVWGNQPQHF. CDR3 coding DNA: TGTGCCAGCAGCCCAACGAACAGGGTTTGGGGCAATCAGCCCCAGCATTTT. The whole variable domain, filled in from reference TRBV5-8 and TRBJ1-5, reads EAGVTQSPTHLIKTRGQQATLRCSPISGHTSVYWYQQALGLGLQFLLWYDEGEERNRGNFPPRFSGRQFPNYSSELNVNALELEDSALYLCASSPTNRVWGNQPQHFGDGTRLSIL.